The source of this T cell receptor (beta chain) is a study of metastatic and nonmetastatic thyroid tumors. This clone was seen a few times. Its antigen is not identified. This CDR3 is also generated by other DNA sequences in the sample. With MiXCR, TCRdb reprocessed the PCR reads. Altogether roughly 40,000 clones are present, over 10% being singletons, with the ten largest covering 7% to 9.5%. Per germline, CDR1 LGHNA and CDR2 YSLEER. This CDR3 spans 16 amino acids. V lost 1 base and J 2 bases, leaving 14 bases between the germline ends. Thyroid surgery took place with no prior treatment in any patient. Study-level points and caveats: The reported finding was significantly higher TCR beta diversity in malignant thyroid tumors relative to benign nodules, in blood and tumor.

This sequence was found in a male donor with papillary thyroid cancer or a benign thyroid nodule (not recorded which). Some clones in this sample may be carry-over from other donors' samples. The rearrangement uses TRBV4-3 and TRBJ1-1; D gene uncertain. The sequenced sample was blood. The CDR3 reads CASSQGLGRRNTEAFF. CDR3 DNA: TGCGCCAGCAGCCAAGGCTTGGGTCGCAGAAACACTGAAGCTTTCTTT.